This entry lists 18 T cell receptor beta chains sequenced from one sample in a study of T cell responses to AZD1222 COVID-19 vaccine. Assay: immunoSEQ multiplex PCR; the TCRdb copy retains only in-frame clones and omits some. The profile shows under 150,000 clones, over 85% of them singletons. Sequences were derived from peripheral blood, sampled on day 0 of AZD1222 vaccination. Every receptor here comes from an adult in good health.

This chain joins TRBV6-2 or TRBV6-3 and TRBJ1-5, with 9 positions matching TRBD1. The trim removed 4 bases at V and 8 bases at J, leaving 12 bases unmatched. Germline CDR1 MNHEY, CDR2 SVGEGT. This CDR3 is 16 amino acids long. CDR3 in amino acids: CASSFLAGTGLEPQHF. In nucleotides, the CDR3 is TGTGCCAGCAGTTTCCTCGCCGGGACAGGGTTGGAGCCCCAGCATTTT.

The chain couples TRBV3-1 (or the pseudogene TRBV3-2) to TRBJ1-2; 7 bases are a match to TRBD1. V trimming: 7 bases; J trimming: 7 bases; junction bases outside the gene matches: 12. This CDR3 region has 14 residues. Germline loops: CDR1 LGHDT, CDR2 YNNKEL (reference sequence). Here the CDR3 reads CASTAQGTRVGYTF. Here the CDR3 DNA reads TGTGCCAGCACCGCACAGGGGACGAGAGTTGGCTACACCTTC.

This CDR3 is CAWRRGLGSEKLFF. As DNA, the CDR3 is TGTGCCTGGAGGCGTGGACTAGGGAGTGAAAAACTGTTTTTT. The chain has TRBV30 and TRBJ1-4; D is uncertain. V lost 3 bases and J 7 bases, leaving 15 bases between the germline ends. This CDR3 contains 14 residues. Per the germline V gene, CDR1 is GTSNPN and CDR2 is SVGIG (reference sequence).

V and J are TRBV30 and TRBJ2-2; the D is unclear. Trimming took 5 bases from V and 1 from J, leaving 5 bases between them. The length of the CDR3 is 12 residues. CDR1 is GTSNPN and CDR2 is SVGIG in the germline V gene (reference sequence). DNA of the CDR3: TGTGCCTGGCCCAAGAACACCGGGGAGCTGTTTTTT. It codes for CAWPKNTGELFF.

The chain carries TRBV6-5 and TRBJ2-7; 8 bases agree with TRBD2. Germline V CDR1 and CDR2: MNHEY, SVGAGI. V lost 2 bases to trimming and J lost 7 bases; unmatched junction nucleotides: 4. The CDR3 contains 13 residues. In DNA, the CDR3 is TGTGCCAGCAGTTACCGGGGGGGCGAAGAGCAGTACTTC. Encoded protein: CASSYRGGEEQYF.

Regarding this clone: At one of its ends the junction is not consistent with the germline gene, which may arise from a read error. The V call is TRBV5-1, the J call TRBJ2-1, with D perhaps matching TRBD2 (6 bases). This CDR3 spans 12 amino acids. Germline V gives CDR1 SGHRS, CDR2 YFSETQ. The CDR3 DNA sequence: TGCGCCAGCAGCTTGGGGCGGGATGCTTATATCTTC. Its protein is CASSLGRDAYIF.

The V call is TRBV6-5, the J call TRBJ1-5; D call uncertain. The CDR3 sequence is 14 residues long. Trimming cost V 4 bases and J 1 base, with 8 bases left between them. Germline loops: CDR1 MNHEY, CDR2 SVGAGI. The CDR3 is CASSSTFSNQPQHF. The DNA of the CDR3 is TGTGCCAGCAGTTCGACATTCAGCAATCAGCCCCAGCATTTT.

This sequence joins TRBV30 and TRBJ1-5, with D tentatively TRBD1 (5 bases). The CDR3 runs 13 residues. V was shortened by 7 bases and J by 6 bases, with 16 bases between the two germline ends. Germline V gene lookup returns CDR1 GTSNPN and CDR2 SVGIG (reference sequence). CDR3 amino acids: CASKGPSGQPQHF. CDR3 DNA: TGTGCCTCAAAGGGACCGAGTGGTCAGCCCCAGCATTTT.

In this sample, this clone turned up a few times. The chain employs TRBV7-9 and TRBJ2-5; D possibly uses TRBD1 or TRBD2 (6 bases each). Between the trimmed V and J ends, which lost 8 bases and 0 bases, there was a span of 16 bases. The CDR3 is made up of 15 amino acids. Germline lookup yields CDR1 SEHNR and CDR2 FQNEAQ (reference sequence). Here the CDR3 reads CASGTGGSYQETQYF. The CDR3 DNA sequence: TGTGCCAGCGGCACCGGGGGCTCGTACCAAGAGACCCAGTACTTC.

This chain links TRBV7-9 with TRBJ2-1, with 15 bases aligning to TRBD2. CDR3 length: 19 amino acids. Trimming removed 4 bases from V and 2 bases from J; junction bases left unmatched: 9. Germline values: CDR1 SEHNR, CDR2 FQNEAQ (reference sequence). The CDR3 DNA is TGTGCCAGCAGCTCCCTCGGGACTAGCGGGGGGCATCCCTACAATGAGCAGTTCTTC. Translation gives CASSSLGTSGGHPYNEQFF.

CDR3 DNA sequence: TGCGCCAGCAGCCAAGGTTGGACTAGCGGGGTTGGGGGCTACGAGCAGTACTTC. Its protein product is CASSQGWTSGVGGYEQYF. This chain uses TRBV4-1 with TRBJ2-7, with 12 bases identical to TRBD2. CDR1 is MGHRA, CDR2 YSYEKL, per germline. The CDR3 has 18 residues. V shed 1 base and J 3 bases; nucleotides not matched to a gene: 10.

CDR3 loop: CASSLDSQGSYTF. The CDR3 DNA sequence: TGTGCCAGCAGCTTAGATTCACAGGGAAGCTACACCTTC. The chain couples TRBV7-9 to TRBJ1-2, with D maybe TRBD1 (6 bases). V lost 1 base and J 9 bases, leaving 12 bases between the germline ends. In germline, CDR1 is SEHNR, CDR2 FQNEAQ (reference sequence). This CDR3 comprises 13 residues.

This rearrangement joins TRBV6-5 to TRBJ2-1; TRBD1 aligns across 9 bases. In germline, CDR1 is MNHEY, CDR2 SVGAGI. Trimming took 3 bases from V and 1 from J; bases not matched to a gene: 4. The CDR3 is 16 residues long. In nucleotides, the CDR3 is TGTGCCAGCAGTTATACAGGGGGCGCATCCTACAATGAGCAGTTCTTC. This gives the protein CASSYTGGASYNEQFF.

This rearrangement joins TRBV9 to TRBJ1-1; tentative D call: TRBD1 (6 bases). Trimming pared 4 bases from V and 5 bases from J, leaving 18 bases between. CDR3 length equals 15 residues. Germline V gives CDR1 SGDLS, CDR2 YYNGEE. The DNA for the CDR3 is TGTGCCAGCAGCCTTAGTGTGGGGGCTTGGACTGAAGCTTTCTTT. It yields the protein CASSLSVGAWTEAFF.

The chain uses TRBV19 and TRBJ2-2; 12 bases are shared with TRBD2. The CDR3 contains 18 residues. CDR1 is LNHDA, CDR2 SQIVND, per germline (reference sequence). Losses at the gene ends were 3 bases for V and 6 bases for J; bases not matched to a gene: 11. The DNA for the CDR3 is TGTGCCAGTAGTATTATCGGGCTAGCGGGAGGGGCCTCCGGGGAGCTGTTTTTT. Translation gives CASSIIGLAGGASGELFF.

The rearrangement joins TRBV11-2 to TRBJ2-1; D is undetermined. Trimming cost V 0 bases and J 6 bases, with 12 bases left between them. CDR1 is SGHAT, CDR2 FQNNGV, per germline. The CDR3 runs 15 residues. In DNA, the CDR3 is TGTGCCAGCAGCTTAGAGCCCCCGCCCCGCAATGAGCAGTTCTTC. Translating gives CASSLEPPPRNEQFF.

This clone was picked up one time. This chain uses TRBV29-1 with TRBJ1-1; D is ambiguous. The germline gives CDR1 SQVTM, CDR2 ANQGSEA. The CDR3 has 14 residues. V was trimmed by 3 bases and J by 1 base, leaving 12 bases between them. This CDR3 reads CSVELHPGNTEAFF. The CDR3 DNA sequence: TGCAGCGTTGAGCTTCACCCAGGGAACACTGAAGCTTTCTTT.

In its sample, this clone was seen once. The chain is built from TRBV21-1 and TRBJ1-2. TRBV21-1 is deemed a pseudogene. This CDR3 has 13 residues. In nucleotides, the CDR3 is TGTGCCAGCAGCAAAGCCGCGGGCCGCGGCTACACCTTC. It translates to CASSKAAGRGYTF.